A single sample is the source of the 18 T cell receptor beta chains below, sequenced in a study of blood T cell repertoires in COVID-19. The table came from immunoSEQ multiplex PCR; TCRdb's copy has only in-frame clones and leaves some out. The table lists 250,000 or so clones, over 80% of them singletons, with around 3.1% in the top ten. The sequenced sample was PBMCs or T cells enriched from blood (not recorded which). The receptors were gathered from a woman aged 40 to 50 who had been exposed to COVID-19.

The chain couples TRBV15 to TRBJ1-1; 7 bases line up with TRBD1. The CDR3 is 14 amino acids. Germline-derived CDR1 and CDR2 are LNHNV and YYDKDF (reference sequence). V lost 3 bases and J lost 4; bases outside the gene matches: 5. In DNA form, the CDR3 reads TGTGCCACCAGCAGGGGATCAGGGGGCACTGAAGCTTTCTTT. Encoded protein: CATSRGSGGTEAFF.

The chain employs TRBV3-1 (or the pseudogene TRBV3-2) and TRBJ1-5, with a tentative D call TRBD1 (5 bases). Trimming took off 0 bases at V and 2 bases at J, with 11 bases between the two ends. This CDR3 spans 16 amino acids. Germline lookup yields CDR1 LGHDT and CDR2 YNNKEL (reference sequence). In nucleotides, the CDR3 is TGTGCCAGCAGCCAAGATGGAGGGGCGGGCAATCAGCCCCAGCATTTT. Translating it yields CASSQDGGAGNQPQHF.

The CDR3 protein is CASSLSHGGSLSYGYTF. The CDR3 nucleotides are TGTGCCAGCAGTTTATCGCACGGAGGGTCGTTGAGCTATGGCTACACCTTC. V gene TRBV27 combines with J gene TRBJ1-2; D is unresolved. V lost 0 bases, J lost 4 bases, and 18 bases lay in between. Germline lookup yields CDR1 MNHEY and CDR2 SMNVEV (reference sequence). This CDR3 is 17 amino acids long.

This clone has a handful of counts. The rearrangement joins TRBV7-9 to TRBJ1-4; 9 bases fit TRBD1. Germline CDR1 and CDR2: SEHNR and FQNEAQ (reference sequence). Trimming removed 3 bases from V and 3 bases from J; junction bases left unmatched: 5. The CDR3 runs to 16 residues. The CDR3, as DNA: TGTGCCAGCAGCTTGGGACAGGGTAATCCTAATGAAAAACTGTTTTTT. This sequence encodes CASSLGQGNPNEKLFF.

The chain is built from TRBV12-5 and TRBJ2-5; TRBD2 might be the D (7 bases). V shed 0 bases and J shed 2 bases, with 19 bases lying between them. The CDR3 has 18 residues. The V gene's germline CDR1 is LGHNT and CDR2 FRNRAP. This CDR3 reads CASGLVLGGAQEQETQYF. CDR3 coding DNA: TGTGCTAGTGGTTTGGTACTAGGGGGGGCGCAGGAGCAAGAGACCCAGTACTTC.

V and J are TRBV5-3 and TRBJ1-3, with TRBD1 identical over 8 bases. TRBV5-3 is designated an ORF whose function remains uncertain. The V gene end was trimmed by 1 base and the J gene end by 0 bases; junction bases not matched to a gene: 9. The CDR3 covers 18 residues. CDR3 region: CARSLYGTGQHSGNTIYF. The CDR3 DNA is TGTGCCAGAAGCTTGTATGGGACAGGACAACACTCTGGAAACACCATATATTTT.

The CDR3 loop is CASSLGRAGSPLNEKLFF. The CDR3 DNA sequence: TGTGCCAGCAGCTTGGGTAGGGCAGGGTCACCCCTCAATGAAAAACTGTTTTTT. V gene TRBV7-8 combines with J gene TRBJ1-4, with D perhaps TRBD1 (5 bases). CDR3 length equals 18 residues. Trimming cost V 3 bases and J 5 bases, with 22 bases left between them. From germline, CDR1 is SGHVS and CDR2 FQNEAQ.

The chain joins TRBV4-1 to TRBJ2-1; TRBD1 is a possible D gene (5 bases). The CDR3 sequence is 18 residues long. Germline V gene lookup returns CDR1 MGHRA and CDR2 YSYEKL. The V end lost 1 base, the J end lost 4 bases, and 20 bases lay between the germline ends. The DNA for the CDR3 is TGCGCCAGCAGCCAAGTTGGGGCCCCACAGTCCAAATACAATGAGCAGTTCTTC. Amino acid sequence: CASSQVGAPQSKYNEQFF.

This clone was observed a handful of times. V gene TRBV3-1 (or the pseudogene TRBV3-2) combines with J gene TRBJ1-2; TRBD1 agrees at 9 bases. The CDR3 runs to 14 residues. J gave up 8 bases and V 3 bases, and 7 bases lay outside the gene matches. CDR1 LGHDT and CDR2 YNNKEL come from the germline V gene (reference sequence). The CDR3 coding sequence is TGTGCCAGCAGCCAGAGGGACAGGGTAATCGGCTACACCTTC. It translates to CASSQRDRVIGYTF.

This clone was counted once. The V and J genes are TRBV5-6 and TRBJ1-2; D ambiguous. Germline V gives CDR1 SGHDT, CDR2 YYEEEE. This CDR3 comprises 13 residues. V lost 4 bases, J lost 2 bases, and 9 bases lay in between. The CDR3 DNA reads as TGTGCCAGCAGCACAGACATCAACTATGGCTACACCTTC. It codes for CASSTDINYGYTF.

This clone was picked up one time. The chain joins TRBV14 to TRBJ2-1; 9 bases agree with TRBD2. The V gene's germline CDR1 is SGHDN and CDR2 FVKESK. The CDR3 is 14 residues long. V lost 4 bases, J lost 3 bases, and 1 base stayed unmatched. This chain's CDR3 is CASSLAGVYNEQFF. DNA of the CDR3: TGTGCCAGCAGCCTAGCGGGAGTCTACAATGAGCAGTTCTTC.

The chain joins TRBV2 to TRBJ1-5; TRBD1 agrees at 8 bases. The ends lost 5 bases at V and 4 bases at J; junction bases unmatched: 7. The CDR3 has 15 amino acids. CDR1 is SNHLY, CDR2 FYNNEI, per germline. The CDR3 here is CASSIETGVNQPQHF. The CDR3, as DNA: TGTGCCAGCAGTATCGAGACAGGGGTAAATCAGCCCCAGCATTTT.

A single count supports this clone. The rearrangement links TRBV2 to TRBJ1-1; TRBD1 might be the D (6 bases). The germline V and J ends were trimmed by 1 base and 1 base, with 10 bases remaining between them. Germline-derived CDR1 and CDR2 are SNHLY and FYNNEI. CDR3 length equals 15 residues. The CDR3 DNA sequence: TGTGCCAGCAGTGAAGTGCAGGGGAGGAACACTGAAGCTTTCTTT. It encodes CASSEVQGRNTEAFF.

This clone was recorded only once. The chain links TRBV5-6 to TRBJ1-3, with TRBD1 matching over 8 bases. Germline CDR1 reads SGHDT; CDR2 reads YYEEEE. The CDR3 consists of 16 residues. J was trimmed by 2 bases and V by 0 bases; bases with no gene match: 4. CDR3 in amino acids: CASSLARGHPGNTIYF. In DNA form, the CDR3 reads TGTGCCAGCAGCTTGGCCAGGGGGCACCCTGGAAACACCATATATTTT.

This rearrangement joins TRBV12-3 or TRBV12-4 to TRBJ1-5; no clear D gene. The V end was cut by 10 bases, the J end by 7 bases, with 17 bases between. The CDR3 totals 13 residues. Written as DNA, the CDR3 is TGTGCCACCACTGTCGGGGATAGGCAGCCCCAGCATTTT. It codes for CATTVGDRQPQHF.

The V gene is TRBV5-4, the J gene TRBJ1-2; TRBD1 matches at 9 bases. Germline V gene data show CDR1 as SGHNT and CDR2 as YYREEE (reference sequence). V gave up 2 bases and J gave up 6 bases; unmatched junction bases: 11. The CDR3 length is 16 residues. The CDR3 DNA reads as TGTGCCAGCAGCTTTAAGACGAGACAGGGGGTGGATGGCTACACCTTC. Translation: CASSFKTRQGVDGYTF.

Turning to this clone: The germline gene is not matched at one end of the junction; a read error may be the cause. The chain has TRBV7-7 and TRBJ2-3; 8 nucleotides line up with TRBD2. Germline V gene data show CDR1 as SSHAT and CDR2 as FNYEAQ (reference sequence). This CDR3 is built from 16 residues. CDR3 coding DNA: TGTGCTAGCAGCTTACTTTTAGCGGGGCCCCCGGATACGCAGTATTTT. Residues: CASSLLLAGPPDTQYF.

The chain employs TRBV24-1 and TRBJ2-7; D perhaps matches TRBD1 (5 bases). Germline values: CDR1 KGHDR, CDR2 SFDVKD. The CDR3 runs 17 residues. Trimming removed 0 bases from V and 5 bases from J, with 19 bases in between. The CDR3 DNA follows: TGTGCCACCAGTGATTTGCTCGGTCCTAGAGTAGGGGACGAGCAGTACGTC. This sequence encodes CATSDLLGPRVGDEQYV.